This T cell receptor beta chain was recovered during a study of T cells in Graves' hyperthyroidism and ophthalmopathy. A note on this clonotype: The target antigen is unknown.

The CDR3 is 14 residues long. The germline CDR1 and CDR2 sequences are DFQATT and SNEGSKA (reference sequence). Trimming took 5 bases from V and 0 from J, leaving 13 bases between them. Researchers took RNA transcripts and amplified the TCR beta CDR3 regions from them. TCR CDR3 underwent first-round RT-PCR with the HTBI primer set. TCRdb fed the multiplex PCR reads into MiXCR, producing one record per CDR3 protein. The table records 620,000 or so distinct CDR3 sequences, roughly 15% of them present only once. Regarding the study as a whole: Most clonotypes expanded in the thyroid (above 0.001) were also present in blood.

This TCR derives from a woman in her 50s with Graves' ophthalmopathy. This chain links TRBV20-1 with TRBJ1-1, with D possibly being TRBD1 (5 bases). Sequenced: blood. DNA for the CDR3: TGCAGTGCTCTGACCGGGACGATGAACACTGAAGCTTTCTTT. Amino acid sequence: CSALTGTMNTEAFF.